This is a list of T cell receptor beta chains from one sample in a study of blood T cell repertoires in COVID-19. Only in-frame clones appear in the TCRdb table, and some are missing; sequencing was by immunoSEQ multiplex PCR. The profile covers 200,000 to 300,000 clones, with about three quarters appearing a single time and about 3% taken by the ten largest. Sequencing used peripheral blood. These receptors all stem from a woman aged 80 or over with acute or convalescent COVID-19. Both conserved end residues are part of each CDR3. Size is stated for part of the rows, as once, few or many counts, or as a class when the clone is expanded.

abundance | v_gene | CDR3aa
- | TRBV7-2 | CASSENRGAINSPLHF
- | TRBV7-9 | CASSLAGGQGVSGYTF
- | TRBV5-1 | CASSSGQLMNTEAFF
- | TRBV9 | CASSVGQSNEQFF
- | TRBV5-1 | CASSLGRAEYGYTF
- | TRBV5-1 | CASSLVWGGTGELFF
few | TRBV6-6 | CASSRYSTGSYNEQFF
- | TRBV12-5 | CASGSSGSSEQYF
few | TRBV5-1 | CASSPKAGGNTGELFF
- | TRBV9 | CASSPRGGVDYGYTF
many | TRBV4-3 | CASRPGTSSGELFF
- | TRBV11-2 | CASSLGGTPNQPQHF
- | TRBV5-5 | CASSLFLTGGTEAFF
- | TRBV19 | CASTPGPGTVEAFF
- | TRBV6-1 | CASSEVGREYGYTF
- | TRBV27 | CASSHYRAGAEAFF
- | TRBV23-1 | CASSGGQGLSGNTIYF
- | TRBV19 | CASALYGGGPYNEQFF
few | TRBV3-1/TRBV3-2 | CASSLQPLAGSYEQYF
- | TRBV3-1/TRBV3-2 | CASSQGGGRVNTEAFF
- | TRBV10-3 | CAIRRVASGFSDTQYF
- | TRBV19 | CASSPWTGNNEKLFF
- | TRBV10-3 | CAISDLTGLVKETQYF
once | TRBV19 | CATRRSGTDTQYF
- | TRBV5-6 | CASSSGAGRIHNEAFF
many | TRBV6-1 | CASSESFDRSYEQYF
- | TRBV2 | CASRWAGVGGLGEQYF
- | TRBV11-2 | CASSSPGGTSAVVGELFF
once | TRBV5-1 | CASNRDRDNEQFF
once | TRBV6-2/TRBV6-3 | CASSLGELGGRGVEQFF
- | TRBV2 | CASTQGWSTEAFF
- | TRBV11-2 | CASSSLRGPPGVTDTQYF
- | TRBV11-1 | CASSLEGGAPYEQYF
few | TRBV7-8 | CASSLDGTGDYEQYF
- | TRBV19 | CASSSQGGYGYTF
- | TRBV2 | CASSEQGRGYTF
- | TRBV3-1/TRBV3-2 | CASSQGGGAYNEQFF
- | TRBV9 | CASSAGGGPGELFF
once | TRBV6-6 | CASSYSSRGHSDTQYF
- | TRBV5-1 | CASSQPTGAGNTIYF
- | TRBV7-6 | CASSLRTGGDYGYTF
- | TRBV7-3 | CASSLRLGLGANVLTF
- | TRBV3-1/TRBV3-2 | CASSQEYSLLNTEAFF